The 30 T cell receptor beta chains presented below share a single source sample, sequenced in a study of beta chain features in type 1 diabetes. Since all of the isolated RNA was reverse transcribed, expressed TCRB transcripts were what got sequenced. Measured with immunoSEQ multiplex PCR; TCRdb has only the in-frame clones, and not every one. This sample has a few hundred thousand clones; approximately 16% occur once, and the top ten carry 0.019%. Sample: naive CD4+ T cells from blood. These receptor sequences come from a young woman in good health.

CDR3 protein: CASSLDLGSSAGELFF. The CDR3 coding sequence is TGCGCCAGCAGCTTGGATCTTGGGTCTAGCGCCGGGGAGCTGTTTTTT. The chain couples TRBV5-1 to TRBJ2-2; TRBD2 might be the D (6 bases). Germline V CDR1 and CDR2: SGHRS, YFSETQ. The CDR3 is made up of 16 amino acids. V was trimmed by 0 bases and J by 6 bases, leaving 15 bases between them.

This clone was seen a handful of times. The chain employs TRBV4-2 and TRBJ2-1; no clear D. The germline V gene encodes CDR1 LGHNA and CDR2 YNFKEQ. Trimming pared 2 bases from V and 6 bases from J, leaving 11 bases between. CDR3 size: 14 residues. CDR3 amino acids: CASSQRSSVNEQFF. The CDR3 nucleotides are TGTGCCAGCAGCCAACGTTCCAGCGTCAATGAGCAGTTCTTC.

In nucleotides, the CDR3 is TGCGCCAGCAGCCAAGAGGCGGGAGTGGGCACAGATACGCAGTATTTT. Amino acids: CASSQEAGVGTDTQYF. The chain recombines TRBV4-3 with TRBJ2-3; 7 bases are a match to TRBD2. Germline values: CDR1 LGHNA, CDR2 YSLEER. The CDR3 runs to 16 residues. J gave up 1 base and V 0 bases, and 4 bases lay outside the gene matches.

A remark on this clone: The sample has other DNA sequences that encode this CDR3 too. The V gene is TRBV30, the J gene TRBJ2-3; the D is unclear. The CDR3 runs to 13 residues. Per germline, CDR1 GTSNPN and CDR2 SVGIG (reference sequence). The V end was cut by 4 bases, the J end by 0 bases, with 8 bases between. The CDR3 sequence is CAWTSGSTDTQYF. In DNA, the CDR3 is TGTGCCTGGACTTCCGGTAGCACAGATACGCAGTATTTT.

CDR3 sequence: CASSTPSGSYNEQFF. The DNA of the CDR3 is TGTGCCAGCAGTACCCCATCGGGGTCCTACAATGAGCAGTTCTTC. The chain is built from TRBV27 and TRBJ2-1; D may be TRBD2 (5 bases). The germline V and J ends were trimmed by 5 bases and 1 base, with 12 bases remaining between them. The CDR3 spans 15 residues. CDR1 and CDR2 (germline): MNHEY, SMNVEV (reference sequence).

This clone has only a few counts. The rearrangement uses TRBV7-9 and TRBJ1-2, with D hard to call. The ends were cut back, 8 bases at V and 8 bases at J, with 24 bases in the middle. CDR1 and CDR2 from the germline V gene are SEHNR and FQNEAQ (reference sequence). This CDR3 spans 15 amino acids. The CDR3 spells CASFDGRTEAYGYTF. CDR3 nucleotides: TGTGCCAGCTTCGATGGGCGGACGGAGGCCTACGGCTACACCTTC.

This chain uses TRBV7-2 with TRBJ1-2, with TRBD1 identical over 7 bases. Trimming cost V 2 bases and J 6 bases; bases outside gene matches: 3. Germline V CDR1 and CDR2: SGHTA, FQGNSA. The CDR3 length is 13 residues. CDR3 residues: CASSLSTGDGYTF. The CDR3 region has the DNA TGTGCCAGCAGCTTAAGTACAGGGGATGGCTACACCTTC.

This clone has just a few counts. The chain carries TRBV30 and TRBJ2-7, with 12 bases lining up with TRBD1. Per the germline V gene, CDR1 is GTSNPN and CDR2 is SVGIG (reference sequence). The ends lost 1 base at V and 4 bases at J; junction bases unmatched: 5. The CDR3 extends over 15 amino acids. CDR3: CAWSGGTGGPYEQYF. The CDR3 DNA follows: TGTGCCTGGAGTGGCGGGACAGGGGGCCCGTACGAGCAGTACTTC.

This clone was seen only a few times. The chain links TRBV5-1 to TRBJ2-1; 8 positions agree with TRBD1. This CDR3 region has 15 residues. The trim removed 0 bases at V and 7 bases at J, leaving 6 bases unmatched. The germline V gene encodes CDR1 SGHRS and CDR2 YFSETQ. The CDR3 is CASSLETGVVNEQFF. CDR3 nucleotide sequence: TGCGCCAGCAGCTTGGAGACAGGGGTCGTAAATGAGCAGTTCTTC. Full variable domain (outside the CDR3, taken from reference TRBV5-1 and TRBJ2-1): KAGVTQTPRYLIKTRGQQVTLSCSPISGHRSVSWYQQTPGQGLQFLFEYFSETQRNKGNFPGRFSGRQFSNSRSEMNVSTLELGDSALYLCASSLETGVVNEQFFGPGTRLTVL.

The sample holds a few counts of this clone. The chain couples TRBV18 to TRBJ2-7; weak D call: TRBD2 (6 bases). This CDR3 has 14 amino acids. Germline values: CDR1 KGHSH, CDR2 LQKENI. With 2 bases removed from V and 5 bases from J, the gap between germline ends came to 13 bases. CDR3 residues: CASSPITERDEQYF. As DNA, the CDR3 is TGTGCCAGCTCACCAATAACAGAGCGGGACGAGCAGTACTTC.

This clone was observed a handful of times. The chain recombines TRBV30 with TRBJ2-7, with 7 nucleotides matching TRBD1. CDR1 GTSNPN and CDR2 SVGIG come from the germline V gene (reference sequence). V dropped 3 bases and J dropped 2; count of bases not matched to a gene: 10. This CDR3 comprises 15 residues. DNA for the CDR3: TGTGCCTGGAGGGTACCGGGACAGCTAACCTACGAGCAGTACTTC. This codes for CAWRVPGQLTYEQYF.

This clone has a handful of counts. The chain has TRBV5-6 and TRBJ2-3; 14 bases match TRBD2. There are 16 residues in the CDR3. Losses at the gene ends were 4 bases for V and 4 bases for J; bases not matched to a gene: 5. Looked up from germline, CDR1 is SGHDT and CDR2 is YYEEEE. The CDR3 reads CASSTGLAGVADTQYF. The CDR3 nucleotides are TGTGCCAGCAGCACGGGACTAGCGGGAGTTGCAGATACGCAGTATTTT.

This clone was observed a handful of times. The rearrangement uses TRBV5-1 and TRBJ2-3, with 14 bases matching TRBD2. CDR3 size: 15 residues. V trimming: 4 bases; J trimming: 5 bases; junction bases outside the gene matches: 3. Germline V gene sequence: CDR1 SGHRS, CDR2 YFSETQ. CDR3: CASSGTSGRGDTQYF. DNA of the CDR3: TGCGCCAGCAGCGGGACTAGCGGGAGAGGAGATACGCAGTATTTT.

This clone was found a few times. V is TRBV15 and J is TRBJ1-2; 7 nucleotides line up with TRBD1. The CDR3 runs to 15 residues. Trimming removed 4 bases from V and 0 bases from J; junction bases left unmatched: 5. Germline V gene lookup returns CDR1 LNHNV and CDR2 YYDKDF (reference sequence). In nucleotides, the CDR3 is TGTGCCACCAGCAAGGGGACAGTCCCTAACTATGGCTACACCTTC. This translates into CATSKGTVPNYGYTF.

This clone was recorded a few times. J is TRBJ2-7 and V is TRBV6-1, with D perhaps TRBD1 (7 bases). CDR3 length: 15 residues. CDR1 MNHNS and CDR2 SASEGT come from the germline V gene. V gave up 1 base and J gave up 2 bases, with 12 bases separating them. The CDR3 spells CASSEGRDRPYEQYF. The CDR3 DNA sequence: TGTGCCAGCAGTGAAGGGCGGGACAGACCCTACGAGCAGTACTTC.

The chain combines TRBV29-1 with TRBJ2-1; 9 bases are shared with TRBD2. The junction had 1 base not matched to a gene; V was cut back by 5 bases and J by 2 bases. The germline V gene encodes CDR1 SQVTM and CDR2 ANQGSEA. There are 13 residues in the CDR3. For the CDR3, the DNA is TGCAGCGTTCGCGGGAGGGCCTACAATGAGCAGTTCTTC. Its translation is CSVRGRAYNEQFF.

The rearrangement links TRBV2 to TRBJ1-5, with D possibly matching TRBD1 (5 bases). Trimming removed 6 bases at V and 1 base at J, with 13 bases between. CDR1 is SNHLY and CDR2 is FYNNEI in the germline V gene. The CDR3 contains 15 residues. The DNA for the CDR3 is TGTGCCAGCAGGATAGGGACTGTGAGCAATCAGCCCCAGCATTTT. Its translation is CASRIGTVSNQPQHF.

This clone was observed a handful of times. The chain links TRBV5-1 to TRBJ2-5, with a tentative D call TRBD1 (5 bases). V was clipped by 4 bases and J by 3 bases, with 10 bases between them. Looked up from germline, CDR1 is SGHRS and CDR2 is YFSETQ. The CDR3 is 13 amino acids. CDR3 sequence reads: CASSVGPEETQYF. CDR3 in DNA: TGCGCCAGCAGCGTGGGGCCCGAAGAGACCCAGTACTTC.

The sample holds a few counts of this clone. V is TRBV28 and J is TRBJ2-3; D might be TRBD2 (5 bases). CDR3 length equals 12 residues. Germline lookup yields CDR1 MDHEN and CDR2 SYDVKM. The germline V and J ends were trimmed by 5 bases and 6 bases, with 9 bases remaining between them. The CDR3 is CASSKRWDTQYF. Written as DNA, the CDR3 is TGTGCCAGCAGTAAGCGGTGGGATACGCAGTATTTT.

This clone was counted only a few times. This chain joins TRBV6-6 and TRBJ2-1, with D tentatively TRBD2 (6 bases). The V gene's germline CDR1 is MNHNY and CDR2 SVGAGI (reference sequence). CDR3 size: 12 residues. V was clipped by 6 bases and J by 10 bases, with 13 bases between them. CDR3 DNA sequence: TGTGCCAGCAGATTAGATCTAGCGGAGCAGTTCTTC. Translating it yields CASRLDLAEQFF.

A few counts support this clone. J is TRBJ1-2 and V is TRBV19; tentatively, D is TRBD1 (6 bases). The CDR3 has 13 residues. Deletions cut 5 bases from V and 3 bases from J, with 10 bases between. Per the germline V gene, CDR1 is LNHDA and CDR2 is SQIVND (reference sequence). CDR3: CASSFRGDYGYTF. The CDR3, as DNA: TGTGCCAGTAGTTTCAGGGGCGACTATGGCTACACCTTC.

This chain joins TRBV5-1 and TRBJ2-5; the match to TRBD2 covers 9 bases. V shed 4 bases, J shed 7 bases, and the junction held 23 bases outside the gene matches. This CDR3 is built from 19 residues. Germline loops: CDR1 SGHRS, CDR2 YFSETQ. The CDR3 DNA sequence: TGCGCCAGCAGCCTGGACCCACCAGGGCTAGCGGGAAAAGGTGGGACCCAGTACTTC. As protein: CASSLDPPGLAGKGGTQYF. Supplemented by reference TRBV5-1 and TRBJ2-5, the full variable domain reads KAGVTQTPRYLIKTRGQQVTLSCSPISGHRSVSWYQQTPGQGLQFLFEYFSETQRNKGNFPGRFSGRQFSNSRSEMNVSTLELGDSALYLCASSLDPPGLAGKGGTQYFGPGTRLLVL.

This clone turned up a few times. CDR3 in DNA: TGTGCCAGCTCACGCAGAGAGGGGGCTTACGAGCAGTACTTC. Its translation is CASSRREGAYEQYF. The J gene is TRBJ2-7, the V gene TRBV18, with 7 bases that match TRBD1. Germline loops: CDR1 KGHSH, CDR2 LQKENI. The length of the CDR3 is 14 residues. The ends lost 4 bases at V and 4 bases at J; junction bases unmatched: 7. The full variable domain, with the rest looked up from reference TRBV18 and TRBJ2-7, is NAGVMQNPRHLVRRRGQEARLRCSPMKGHSHVYWYRQLPEEGLKFMVYLQKENIIDESGMPKERFSAEFPKEGPSILRIQQVVRGDSAAYFCASSRREGAYEQYFGPGTRLTVT.

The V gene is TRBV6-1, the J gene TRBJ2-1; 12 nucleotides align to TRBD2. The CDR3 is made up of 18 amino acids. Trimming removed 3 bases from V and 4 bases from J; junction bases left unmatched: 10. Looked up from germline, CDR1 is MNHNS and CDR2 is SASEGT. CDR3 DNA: TGTGCCAGCAGTGAGATGACTAGCGGGAGAGGGAGGTACAATGAGCAGTTCTTC. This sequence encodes CASSEMTSGRGRYNEQFF.

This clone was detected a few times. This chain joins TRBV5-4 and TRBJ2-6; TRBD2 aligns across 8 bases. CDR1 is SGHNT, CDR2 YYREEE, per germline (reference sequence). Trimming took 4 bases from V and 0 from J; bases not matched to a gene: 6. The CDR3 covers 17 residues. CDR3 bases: TGTGCCAGCAGCCCCGGGGGGGTTCTCTCTGGGGCCAACGTCCTGACTTTC. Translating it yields CASSPGGVLSGANVLTF.

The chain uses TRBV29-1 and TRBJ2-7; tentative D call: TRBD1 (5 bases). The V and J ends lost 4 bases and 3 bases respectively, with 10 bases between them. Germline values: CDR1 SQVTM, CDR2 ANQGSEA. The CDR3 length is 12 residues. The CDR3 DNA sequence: TGCAGCGTTGTAATACAGGACTACGAGCAGTACTTC. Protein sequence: CSVVIQDYEQYF.

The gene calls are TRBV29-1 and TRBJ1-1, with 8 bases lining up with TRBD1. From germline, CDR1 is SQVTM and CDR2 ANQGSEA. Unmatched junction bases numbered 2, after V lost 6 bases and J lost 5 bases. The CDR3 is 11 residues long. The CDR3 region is CSVTGGTEAFF. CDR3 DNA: TGCAGCGTAACAGGGGGAACTGAAGCTTTCTTT.

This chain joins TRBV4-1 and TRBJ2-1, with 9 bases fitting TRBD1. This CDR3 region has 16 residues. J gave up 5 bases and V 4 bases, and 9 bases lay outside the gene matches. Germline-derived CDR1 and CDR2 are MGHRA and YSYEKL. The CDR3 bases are TGCGCCAGCAGCCGACCGGGACAGGGCTTTGACAATGAGCAGTTCTTC. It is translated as CASSRPGQGFDNEQFF.

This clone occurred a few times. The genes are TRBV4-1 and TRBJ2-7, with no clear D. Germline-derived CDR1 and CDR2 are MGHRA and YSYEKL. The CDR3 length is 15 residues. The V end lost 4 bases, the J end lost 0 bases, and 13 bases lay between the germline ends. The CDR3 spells CASSPRLESSYEQYF. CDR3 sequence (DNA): TGCGCCAGCAGCCCCCGACTTGAGAGCTCCTACGAGCAGTACTTC.

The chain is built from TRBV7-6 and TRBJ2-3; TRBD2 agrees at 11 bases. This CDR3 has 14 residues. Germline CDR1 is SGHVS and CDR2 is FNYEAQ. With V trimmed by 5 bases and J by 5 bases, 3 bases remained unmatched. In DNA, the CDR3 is TGTGCCAGCAGCCTAGGACTAGCGGGAGATACGCAGTATTTT. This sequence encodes CASSLGLAGDTQYF.